This entry describes one TCR beta chain. As handled by the study authors: Estimates of nucleated cell counts were drawn from the amplification of reference gene primers. The protocol was immunoSEQ multiplex PCR, while the TCRdb copy is restricted to in-frame clones and leaves out a portion. From that table come the V and J calls and clone size; the DNA was used to work out D and trimming. The sample shows under 350,000 clones, around 86% of them seen only once. This sample was taken from a study of blood T cell repertoires in COVID-19. The wider study: Acute and convalescent COVID-19 specimens originated in the United States, Italy and Spain. Sources were T cells, B-cell-depleted T cells, or PBMCs; the material itself was cDNA or gDNA.

From germline, CDR1 is SGHVS and CDR2 FQNEAQ. J was trimmed by 4 bases and V by 5 bases; bases with no gene match: 12. This CDR3 has 17 amino acids. This rearrangement joins TRBV7-8 to TRBJ2-2, with 8 bases aligning to TRBD1. The clonotype originates from a man between 65 and 85 years old with acute or convalescent COVID-19. Sample: peripheral blood. The CDR3: CASSPPSGQGSTGELFF. CDR3 DNA sequence: TGTGCCAGCAGCCCCCCCAGTGGACAGGGTTCCACCGGGGAGCTGTTTTTT. The variable domain in full, with the rest retrieved from reference TRBV7-8 and TRBJ2-2, is GAGVSQSPRYKVAKRGQDVALRCDPISGHVSLFWYQQALGQGPEFLTYFQNEAQLDKSGLPSDRFFAERPEGSVSTLKIQRTQQEDSAVYLCASSPPSGQGSTGELFFGEGSRLTVL.